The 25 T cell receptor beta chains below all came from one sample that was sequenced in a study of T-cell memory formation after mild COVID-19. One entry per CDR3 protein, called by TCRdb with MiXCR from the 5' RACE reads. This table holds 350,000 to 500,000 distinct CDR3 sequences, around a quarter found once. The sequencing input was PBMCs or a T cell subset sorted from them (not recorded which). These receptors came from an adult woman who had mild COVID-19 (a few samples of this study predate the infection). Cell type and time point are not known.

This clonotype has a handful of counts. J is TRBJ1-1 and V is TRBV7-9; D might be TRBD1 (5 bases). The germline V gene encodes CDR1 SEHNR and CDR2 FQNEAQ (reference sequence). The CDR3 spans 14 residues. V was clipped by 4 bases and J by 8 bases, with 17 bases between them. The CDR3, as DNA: TGTGCCAGCAGCTGGGGGGGAGACAGCGCGGAAGCTTTCTTT. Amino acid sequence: CASSWGGDSAEAFF.

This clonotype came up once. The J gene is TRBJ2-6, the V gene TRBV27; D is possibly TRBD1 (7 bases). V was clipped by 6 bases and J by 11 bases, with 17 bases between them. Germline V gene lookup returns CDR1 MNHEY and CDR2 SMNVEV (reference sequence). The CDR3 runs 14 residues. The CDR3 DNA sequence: TGTGCCAGCAGCCGTCAGGGGGGCCCCCACGTCCTGACTTTC. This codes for CASSRQGGPHVLTF.

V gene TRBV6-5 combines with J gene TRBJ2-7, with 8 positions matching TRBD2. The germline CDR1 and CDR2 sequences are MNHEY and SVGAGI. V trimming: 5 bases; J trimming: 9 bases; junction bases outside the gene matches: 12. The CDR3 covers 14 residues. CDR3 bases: TGTGCCAGCAGTCCGGGGGGGGGAGTAGGTCGGCAGTACTTC. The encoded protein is CASSPGGGVGRQYF.

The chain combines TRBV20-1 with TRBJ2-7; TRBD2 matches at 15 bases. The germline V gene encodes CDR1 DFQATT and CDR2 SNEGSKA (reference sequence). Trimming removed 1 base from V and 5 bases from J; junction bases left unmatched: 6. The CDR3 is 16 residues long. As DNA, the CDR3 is TGCAGTGCTAGAGGGACTAGCGGGGGGGCCGTTGACGAGCAGTACTTC. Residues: CSARGTSGGAVDEQYF.

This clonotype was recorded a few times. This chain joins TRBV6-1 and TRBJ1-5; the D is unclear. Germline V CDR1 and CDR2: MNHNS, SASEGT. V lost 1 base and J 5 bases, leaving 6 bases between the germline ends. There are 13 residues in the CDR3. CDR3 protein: CASSEVDDQPQHF. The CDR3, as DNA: TGTGCCAGCAGTGAAGTCGACGATCAGCCCCAGCATTTT.

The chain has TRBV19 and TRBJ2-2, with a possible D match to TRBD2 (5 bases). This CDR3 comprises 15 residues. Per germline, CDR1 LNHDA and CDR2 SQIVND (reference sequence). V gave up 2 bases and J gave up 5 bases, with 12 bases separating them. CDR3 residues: CASSIQASWTGELFF. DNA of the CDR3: TGTGCCAGTAGTATACAGGCTAGCTGGACCGGGGAGCTGTTTTTT. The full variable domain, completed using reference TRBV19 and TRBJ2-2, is DGGITQSPKYLFRKEGQNVTLSCEQNLNHDAMYWYRQDPGQGLRLIYYSQIVNDFQKGDIAEGYSVSREKKESFPLTVTSAQKNPTAFYLCASSIQASWTGELFFGEGSRLTVL.

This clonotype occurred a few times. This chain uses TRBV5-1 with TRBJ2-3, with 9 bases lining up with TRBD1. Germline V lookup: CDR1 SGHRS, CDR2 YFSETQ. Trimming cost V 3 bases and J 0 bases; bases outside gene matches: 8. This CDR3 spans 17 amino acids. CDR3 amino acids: CASSSGPTGGSTDTQYF. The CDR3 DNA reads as TGCGCCAGCAGCTCCGGGCCGACAGGGGGGAGCACAGATACGCAGTATTTT.

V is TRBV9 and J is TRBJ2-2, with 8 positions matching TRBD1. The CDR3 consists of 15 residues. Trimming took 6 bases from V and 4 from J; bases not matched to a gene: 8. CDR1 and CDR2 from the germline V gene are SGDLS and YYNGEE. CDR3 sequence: CASKRQGASTGELFF. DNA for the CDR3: TGTGCCAGCAAAAGGCAGGGGGCGTCCACCGGGGAGCTGTTTTTT.

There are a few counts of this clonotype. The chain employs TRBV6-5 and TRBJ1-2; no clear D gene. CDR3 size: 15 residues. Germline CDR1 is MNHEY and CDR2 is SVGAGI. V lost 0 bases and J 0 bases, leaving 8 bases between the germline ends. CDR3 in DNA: TGTGCCAGCAGTTACTCCGGCGGCTCTAACTATGGCTACACCTTC. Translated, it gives CASSYSGGSNYGYTF.

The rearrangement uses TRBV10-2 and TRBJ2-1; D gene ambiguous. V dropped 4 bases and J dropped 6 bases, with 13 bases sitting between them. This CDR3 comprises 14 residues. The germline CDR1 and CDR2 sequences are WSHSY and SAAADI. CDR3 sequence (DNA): TGCGCCAGCAGTGTTTGGACCCTCTCCAATGAGCAGTTCTTC. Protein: CASSVWTLSNEQFF.

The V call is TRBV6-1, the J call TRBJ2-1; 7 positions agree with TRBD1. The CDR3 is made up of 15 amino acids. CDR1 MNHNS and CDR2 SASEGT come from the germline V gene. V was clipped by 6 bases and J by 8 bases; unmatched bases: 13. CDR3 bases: TGTGCCAGCAGGGGAACAGGGGAGCCATCGGATGAGCAGTTCTTC. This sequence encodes CASRGTGEPSDEQFF.

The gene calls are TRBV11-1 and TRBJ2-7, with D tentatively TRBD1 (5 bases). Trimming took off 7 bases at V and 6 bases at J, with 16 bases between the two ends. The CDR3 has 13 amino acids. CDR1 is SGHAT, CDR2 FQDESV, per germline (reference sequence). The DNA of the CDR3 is TGTGCCAGCAACCTAGGGGCGTCGGGCGAGCAGTACTTC. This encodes CASNLGASGEQYF. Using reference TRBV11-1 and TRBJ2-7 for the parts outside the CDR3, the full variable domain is EAEVAQSPRYKITEKSQAVAFWCDPISGHATLYWYRQILGQGPELLVQFQDESVVDDSQLPKDRFSAERLKGVDSTLKIQPAELGDSAMYLCASNLGASGEQYFGPGTRLTVT.

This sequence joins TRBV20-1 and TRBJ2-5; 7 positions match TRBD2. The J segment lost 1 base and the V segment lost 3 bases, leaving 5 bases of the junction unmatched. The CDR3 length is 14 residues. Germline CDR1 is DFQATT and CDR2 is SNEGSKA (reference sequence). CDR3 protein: CSARPIAGQETQYF. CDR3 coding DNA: TGCAGTGCTAGGCCGATAGCGGGCCAAGAGACCCAGTACTTC.

This chain's CDR3 is CSARDLTGTQETQYF. The CDR3 coding sequence is TGCAGTGCTAGAGACCTGACCGGGACTCAAGAGACCCAGTACTTC. J is TRBJ2-5 and V is TRBV20-1; possible D gene TRBD2, 6 bases. Trimming took off 0 bases at V and 2 bases at J, with 13 bases between the two ends. Germline loops: CDR1 DFQATT, CDR2 SNEGSKA (reference sequence). The CDR3 contains 15 residues.

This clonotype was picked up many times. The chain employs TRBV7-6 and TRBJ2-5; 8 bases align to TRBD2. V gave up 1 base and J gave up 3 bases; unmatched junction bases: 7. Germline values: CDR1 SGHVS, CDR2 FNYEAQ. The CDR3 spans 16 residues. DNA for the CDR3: TGTGCCAGCAGCTTAGTTGCGGGAGGACAAAAAGAGACCCAGTACTTC. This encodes CASSLVAGGQKETQYF.

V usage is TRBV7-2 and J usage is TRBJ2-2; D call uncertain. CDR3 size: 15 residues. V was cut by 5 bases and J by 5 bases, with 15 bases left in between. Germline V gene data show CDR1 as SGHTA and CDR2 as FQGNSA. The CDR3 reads CASSPHPGQTGELFF. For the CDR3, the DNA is TGTGCCAGCAGCCCCCACCCGGGTCAAACCGGGGAGCTGTTTTTT.

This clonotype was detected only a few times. The CDR3 bases are TGTGCCAGCAGCCCACGTGGCTCAGTGAACACTGAAGCTTTCTTT. It yields the protein CASSPRGSVNTEAFF. The gene calls are TRBV9 and TRBJ1-1; D is unclear. Germline lookup yields CDR1 SGDLS and CDR2 YYNGEE. The V and J ends lost 4 bases and 0 bases respectively, with 13 bases between them. CDR3 length: 15 residues.

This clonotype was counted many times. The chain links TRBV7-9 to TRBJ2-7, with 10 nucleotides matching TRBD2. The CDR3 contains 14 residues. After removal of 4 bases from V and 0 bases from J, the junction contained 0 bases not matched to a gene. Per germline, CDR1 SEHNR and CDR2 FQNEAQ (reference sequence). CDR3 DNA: TGTGCCAGCAGCTCTAGCGGGGGCTCCTACGAGCAGTACTTC. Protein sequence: CASSSSGGSYEQYF.

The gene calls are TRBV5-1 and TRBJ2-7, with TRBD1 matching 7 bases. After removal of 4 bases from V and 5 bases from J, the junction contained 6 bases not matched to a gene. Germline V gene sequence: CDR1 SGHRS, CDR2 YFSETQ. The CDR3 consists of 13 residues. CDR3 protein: CASSPGQSDEQYF. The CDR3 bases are TGCGCCAGCAGCCCGGGACAGAGCGACGAGCAGTACTTC.

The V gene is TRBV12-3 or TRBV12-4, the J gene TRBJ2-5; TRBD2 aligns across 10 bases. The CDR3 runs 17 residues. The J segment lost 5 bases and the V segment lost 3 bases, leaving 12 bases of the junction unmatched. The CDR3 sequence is CASSFVLAGALGETQYF. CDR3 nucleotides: TGTGCCAGCAGTTTTGTGCTAGCGGGGGCCCTCGGGGAGACCCAGTACTTC.

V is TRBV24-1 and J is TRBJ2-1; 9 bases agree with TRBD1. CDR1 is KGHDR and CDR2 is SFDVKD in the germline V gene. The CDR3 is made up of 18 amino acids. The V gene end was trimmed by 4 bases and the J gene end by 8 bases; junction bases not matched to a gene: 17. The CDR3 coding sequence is TGTGCCACCAGTGACCCGACGACCGGGACAGGGCGTGAAGATGAGCAGTTCTTC. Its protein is CATSDPTTGTGREDEQFF.

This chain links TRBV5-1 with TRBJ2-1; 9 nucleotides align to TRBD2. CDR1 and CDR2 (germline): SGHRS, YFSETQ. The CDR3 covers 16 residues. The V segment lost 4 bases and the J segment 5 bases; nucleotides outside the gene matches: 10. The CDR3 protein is CASSGIKAGGNNEQFF. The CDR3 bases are TGCGCCAGCAGCGGTATCAAAGCGGGGGGCAACAATGAGCAGTTCTTC.

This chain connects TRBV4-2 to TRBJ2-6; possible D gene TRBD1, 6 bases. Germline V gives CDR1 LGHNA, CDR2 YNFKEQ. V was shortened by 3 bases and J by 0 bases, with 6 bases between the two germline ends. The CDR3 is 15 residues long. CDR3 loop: CASSQGASGANVLTF. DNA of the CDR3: TGTGCCAGCAGCCAGGGGGCCTCTGGGGCCAACGTCCTGACTTTC.

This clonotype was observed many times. CDR3 in amino acids: CSAPGLAGPRAYEQYF. CDR3 coding DNA: TGCAGTGCTCCCGGACTAGCGGGCCCTCGGGCCTACGAGCAGTACTTC. The V and J genes are TRBV20-1 and TRBJ2-7, with 11 nucleotides matching TRBD2. After removal of 5 bases from V and 2 bases from J, the junction contained 11 bases not matched to a gene. The germline gives CDR1 DFQATT, CDR2 SNEGSKA (reference sequence). The CDR3 has 16 residues.

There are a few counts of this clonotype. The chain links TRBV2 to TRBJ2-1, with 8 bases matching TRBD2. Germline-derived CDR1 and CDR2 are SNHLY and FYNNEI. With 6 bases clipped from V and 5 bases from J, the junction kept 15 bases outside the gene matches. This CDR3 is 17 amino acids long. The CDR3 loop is CASRKARASGQDNEQFF. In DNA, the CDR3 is TGTGCCAGCAGGAAGGCCCGCGCTAGCGGGCAGGACAATGAGCAGTTCTTC.